Shown below are 30 T cell receptor beta chains from a single sample sequenced in a study of OX40 agonist ivuxolimab in advanced cancers. Sequencing used immunoSEQ multiplex PCR; TCRdb keeps in-frame clones, though not all of them. Of 50,000 to 70,000 clones in the sample, around 83% were seen once. The sample in question was CD4+ or CD8+ T cells sorted from blood, obtained in a trial of the OX40 agonist ivuxolimab. The receptors shown here come from an adult with an advanced solid tumor such as melanoma, head and neck, liver or kidney cancer.

This chain joins TRBV7-9 and TRBJ1-1, with 12 positions matching TRBD1. Germline trimming cut 5 bases from V and 1 base from J; bases unmatched to any gene: 11. Germline CDR1 SEHNR, CDR2 FQNEAQ (reference sequence). The length of the CDR3 is 18 residues. This CDR3 is CASSPGSGTGGSNTEAFF. In DNA form, the CDR3 reads TGTGCCAGCAGCCCCGGATCCGGGACAGGGGGCTCGAACACTGAAGCTTTCTTT.

CDR3 sequence (DNA): TGTGCCAGCAGCTCCAGACCCACCTCAGGGATCGATGAGCAGTTCTTC. Protein sequence: CASSSRPTSGIDEQFF. The chain combines TRBV9 with TRBJ2-1; D is perhaps TRBD1 (5 bases). Germline loops: CDR1 SGDLS, CDR2 YYNGEE. V was clipped by 4 bases and J by 8 bases, with 22 bases between them. The CDR3 consists of 16 residues.

Of note for this clone: The sample contains more than one DNA sequence encoding this CDR3. This chain uses TRBV2 with TRBJ1-2; weak D call: TRBD1 (5 bases). The CDR3 consists of 13 residues. Trimming took 5 bases from V and 5 from J, leaving 12 bases between them. CDR1 and CDR2 from the germline V gene are SNHLY and FYNNEI. The CDR3 here is CASSLGTDYGYTF. The CDR3 DNA reads as TGTGCCAGCAGTCTAGGGACGGATTATGGCTACACCTTC.

The chain recombines TRBV4-2 with TRBJ2-5; 7 bases match TRBD1. V lost 0 bases and J lost 4; bases outside the gene matches: 2. The CDR3 contains 14 residues. CDR1 is LGHNA and CDR2 is YNFKEQ in the germline V gene. CDR3 protein: CASSQEQGRETQYF. CDR3 coding DNA: TGTGCCAGCAGCCAAGAACAGGGGCGAGAGACCCAGTACTTC.

The chain carries TRBV4-1 and TRBJ1-4; D is undetermined. Germline values: CDR1 MGHRA, CDR2 YSYEKL. This CDR3 contains 15 residues. The V gene lost 0 bases and the J gene lost 8 bases, with 13 bases spanning the gap. CDR3 amino acids: CASSQDWARGEKLFF. Here the CDR3 DNA reads TGCGCCAGCAGCCAAGATTGGGCCCGAGGGGAAAAACTGTTTTTT.

This clone has only one observation. V gene TRBV11-2 combines with J gene TRBJ2-7, with 9 bases aligning to TRBD1. Germline-derived CDR1 and CDR2 are SGHAT and FQNNGV. The ends lost 5 bases at V and 3 bases at J; junction bases unmatched: 20. There are 19 residues in the CDR3. CDR3 coding DNA: TGTGCCAGCAGCAAGGCCGTTTGGACAGGGGTGATGGGCTACTACGAGCAGTACTTC. This gives the protein CASSKAVWTGVMGYYEQYF. Filled out from reference TRBV11-2 and TRBJ2-7, the complete variable domain reads EAGVAQSPRYKIIEKRQSVAFWCNPISGHATLYWYQQILGQGPKLLIQFQNNGVVDDSQLPKDRFSAERLKGVDSTLKIQPAKLEDSAVYLCASSKAVWTGVMGYYEQYFGPGTRLTVT.

This clone was counted a few times. CDR3 residues: CASSSTGVSYEQYF. CDR3 in DNA: TGTGCCAGCAGCTCTACAGGGGTGTCCTACGAGCAGTACTTC. The V gene is TRBV11-2, the J gene TRBJ2-7, with 7 bases identical to TRBD1. V lost 4 bases to trimming and J lost 1 base; unmatched junction nucleotides: 4. Germline lookup yields CDR1 SGHAT and CDR2 FQNNGV. This CDR3 spans 14 amino acids.

This chain connects TRBV27 to TRBJ2-5, with 10 bases that match TRBD1. CDR1 MNHEY and CDR2 SMNVEV come from the germline V gene (reference sequence). The CDR3 is made up of 16 amino acids. V shed 4 bases, J shed 5 bases, and the junction held 10 bases outside the gene matches. Here the CDR3 DNA reads TGTGCCAGCAGTTATATGCCGGGACAGGGGCCCGAGACCCAGTACTTC. This gives the protein CASSYMPGQGPETQYF.

The J gene is TRBJ1-3, the V gene TRBV5-1; 7 bases agree with TRBD1. The CDR3 has 15 amino acids. From germline, CDR1 is SGHRS and CDR2 YFSETQ. The V segment lost 4 bases and the J segment 0 bases; nucleotides outside the gene matches: 4. DNA for the CDR3: TGCGCCAGCAGCCTGACAGGGTCCTCTGGAAACACCATATATTTT. This encodes CASSLTGSSGNTIYF.

V and J are TRBV6-5 and TRBJ2-7; TRBD1 or TRBD2 may be the D gene (6 bases each). With 0 bases removed from V and 2 bases from J, the gap between germline ends came to 14 bases. CDR1 is MNHEY, CDR2 SVGAGI, per germline. This CDR3 is 16 amino acids long. This CDR3 is CASSYSWGAKTYEQYF. The CDR3, as DNA: TGTGCCAGCAGTTACTCTTGGGGGGCTAAGACCTACGAGCAGTACTTC.

The chain has TRBV6-4 and TRBJ1-1; 10 nucleotides line up with TRBD1. The CDR3 consists of 14 residues. J was trimmed by 5 bases and V by 6 bases; bases with no gene match: 6. The germline V gene has CDR1 MRHNA and CDR2 SNTAGT. The chain's CDR3 is CASRTWTGGTEAFF. Written as DNA, the CDR3 is TGTGCCAGCAGGACCTGGACAGGGGGGACTGAAGCTTTCTTT.

The genes are TRBV21-1 and TRBJ2-7; the table gives TRBD2 as D, unverified against the DNA. TRBV21-1 is a documented pseudogene. The CDR3 has 16 residues. CDR3 nucleotide sequence: TGTGCCAGCAGCAAGGGGGGGAGCGGGAGGGCCGTCGAGCAGTACTTC. As protein: CASSKGGSGRAVEQYF.

The gene calls are TRBV5-8 and TRBJ2-5; 7 bases align to TRBD2. Germline V gives CDR1 SGHTS, CDR2 YDEGEE. The junction had 5 bases not matched to a gene; V was cut back by 4 bases and J by 5 bases. This CDR3 contains 13 residues. In DNA, the CDR3 is TGTGCCAGCAGCCCGGGGGGTCGGGAGACCCAGTACTTC. Translation: CASSPGGRETQYF.

The chain recombines TRBV2 with TRBJ2-3, with D perhaps matching TRBD1 (5 bases). Germline CDR1 and CDR2: SNHLY and FYNNEI. V was clipped by 2 bases and J by 6 bases, with 15 bases between them. This CDR3 is built from 15 residues. Here the CDR3 reads CASSEPRGRKDTQYF. The DNA of the CDR3 is TGTGCCAGCAGTGAACCAAGGGGCCGTAAGGATACGCAGTATTTT.

The chain couples TRBV30 to TRBJ2-1, with D possibly TRBD1 on 6 matching bases. Trimming removed 4 bases from V and 0 bases from J, with 16 bases in between. The CDR3 runs to 16 residues. CDR1 is GTSNPN and CDR2 is SVGIG in the germline V gene (reference sequence). CDR3 residues: CAWTRTGRSSYNEQFF. The CDR3 bases are TGTGCCTGGACCCGCACAGGGAGAAGCTCCTACAATGAGCAGTTCTTC.

The chain joins TRBV15 to TRBJ1-2; D is unclear. Germline lookup yields CDR1 LNHNV and CDR2 YYDKDF (reference sequence). The CDR3 covers 12 residues. With 5 bases removed from V and 2 bases from J, the gap between germline ends came to 6 bases. CDR3 protein: CATSGPNYGYTF. The CDR3 DNA follows: TGTGCCACCAGCGGGCCGAACTATGGCTACACCTTC.

The genes are TRBV11-2 and TRBJ2-7, with 7 bases matching TRBD1. The germline CDR1 and CDR2 sequences are SGHAT and FQNNGV. This CDR3 comprises 15 residues. V gave up 0 bases and J gave up 4 bases; unmatched junction bases: 6. In nucleotides, the CDR3 is TGTGCCAGCAGCTTAGAGGGACAGAGGTTGTACGAGCAGTACTTC. Amino acids: CASSLEGQRLYEQYF.

The CDR3 protein is CASKRTSGTNTGELFF. DNA for the CDR3: TGCGCCAGCAAACGGACTAGCGGGACGAACACCGGGGAGCTGTTTTTT. V gene TRBV5-1 combines with J gene TRBJ2-2, with TRBD2 matching over 12 bases. Unmatched junction bases numbered 3, after V lost 6 bases and J lost 0 bases. From germline, CDR1 is SGHRS and CDR2 YFSETQ. The CDR3 runs to 16 residues.

V is TRBV6-1 and J is TRBJ2-7, with 7 bases matching TRBD1. This CDR3 comprises 14 residues. Germline values: CDR1 MNHNS, CDR2 SASEGT. Losses at the gene ends were 4 bases for V and 5 bases for J; bases not matched to a gene: 8. The CDR3 DNA is TGTGCCAGCAGTGGGGCAGGGGGTCCCGACGAGCAGTACTTC. Protein product: CASSGAGGPDEQYF.

V usage is TRBV27 and J usage is TRBJ2-7; 7 bases are a match to TRBD2. The trim removed 11 bases at V and 4 bases at J, leaving 8 bases unmatched. Germline assignment: CDR1 MNHEY and CDR2 SMNVEV (reference sequence). The CDR3 consists of 12 residues. In nucleotides, the CDR3 is TGTGCCTGCGTAAGCGGGATGTACGAGCAGTACTTC. The encoded protein is CACVSGMYEQYF.

The rearrangement links TRBV5-4 to TRBJ1-2; D unresolved. The V gene's germline CDR1 is SGHNT and CDR2 YYREEE (reference sequence). V was clipped by 4 bases and J by 7 bases, with 17 bases between them. The CDR3 contains 14 residues. For the CDR3, the DNA is TGTGCCAGCAGCCTACAGTCGGCGTATAGTGGCTACACCTTC. Protein: CASSLQSAYSGYTF.

The chain uses TRBV29-1 and TRBJ2-3, with D perhaps TRBD2 (6 bases). Germline CDR1 SQVTM, CDR2 ANQGSEA. The V gene lost 4 bases and the J gene lost 6 bases, with 14 bases spanning the gap. CDR3 length: 13 amino acids. CDR3 nucleotides: TGCAGCGTTGTGGGGGGATTCTCGGATACGCAGTATTTT. Protein sequence: CSVVGGFSDTQYF.

This clone showed up just once. V and J are TRBV18 and TRBJ1-1; D gene unclear. Germline CDR1 is KGHSH and CDR2 is LQKENI. Trimming removed 2 bases from V and 1 base from J, with 8 bases in between. CDR3 length: 14 residues. CDR3 amino acids: CASSPTVGNTEAFF. DNA for the CDR3: TGTGCCAGCTCACCAACAGTGGGGAACACTGAAGCTTTCTTT.

This chain joins TRBV6-6 and TRBJ1-4; 9 nucleotides align to TRBD1. From germline, CDR1 is MNHNY and CDR2 SVGAGI (reference sequence). This CDR3 region has 14 residues. With V trimmed by 0 bases and J by 8 bases, 1 base remained unmatched. CDR3 region: CASSYSGQGEKLFF. The CDR3 bases are TGTGCCAGCAGTTACTCGGGACAGGGCGAAAAACTGTTTTTT.

The chain carries TRBV7-3 and TRBJ2-7, with no clear D. The CDR3 extends over 14 amino acids. The germline V gene has CDR1 SGHTA and CDR2 FQGTGA. Trimming left V 2 bases short and J 1 base short, with 9 bases between. CDR3 amino acids: CASSLGPQSYEQYF. The CDR3, as DNA: TGTGCCAGCAGCTTAGGGCCTCAGTCCTACGAGCAGTACTTC.

This chain joins TRBV28 and TRBJ1-4; no definite D call. The CDR3 has 13 amino acids. Germline CDR1 is MDHEN and CDR2 is SYDVKM. Trimming shortened V by 6 bases and J by 5 bases, and 10 bases separated the two germline ends. CDR3 in DNA: TGTGCCAGCAGACAAGTGCTAAATGAAAAACTGTTTTTT. As protein: CASRQVLNEKLFF.

This sequence joins TRBV7-3 and TRBJ2-5; D possibly matches TRBD1 or TRBD2 (5 bases each). The CDR3 has 14 residues. Germline V lookup: CDR1 SGHTA, CDR2 FQGTGA. The ends were cut back, 4 bases at V and 5 bases at J, with 14 bases in the middle. CDR3 DNA sequence: TGTGCCAGCAGCTCCCAGGGTGGACTGGAGACCCAGTACTTC. Translation: CASSSQGGLETQYF. Supplemented by reference TRBV7-3 and TRBJ2-5, the full variable domain reads GAGVSQTPSNKVTEKGKYVELRCDPISGHTALYWYRQSLGQGPEFLIYFQGTGAADDSGLPNDRFFAVRPEGSVSTLKIQRTERGDSAVYLCASSSQGGLETQYFGPGTRLLVL.

V is TRBV5-4 and J is TRBJ2-3, with a weak D call TRBD1 (5 bases). The CDR3 has 13 amino acids. Trimming shortened V by 4 bases and J by 6 bases, and 12 bases separated the two germline ends. Germline CDR1 reads SGHNT; CDR2 reads YYREEE (reference sequence). The CDR3 here is CASSLAGSDTQYF. The DNA for the CDR3 is TGTGCCAGCAGCCTCGCAGGGTCGGATACGCAGTATTTT.

A remark on this clone: One end of the junction fails to match germline, which may point to a read error. The chain couples TRBV12-5 to TRBJ2-7, with 7 positions matching TRBD1. This CDR3 has 11 residues. Germline V gene data show CDR1 as LGHNT and CDR2 as FRNRAP. CDR3 in DNA: TGTGCTAGTGGACACGGACAGGCCCGAAACTTC. The encoded protein is CASGHGQARNF.

This clone has a single count. The chain carries TRBV6-5 and TRBJ2-5; D perhaps matches TRBD1 (6 bases). This CDR3 is built from 13 residues. Deletions cut 7 bases from V and 5 bases from J, with 14 bases between. Germline CDR1 MNHEY, CDR2 SVGAGI. The CDR3 sequence: CASINPGEETQYF. Here the CDR3 DNA reads TGTGCCAGCATTAACCCAGGGGAGGAGACCCAGTACTTC.